The present entry profiles one TCR beta chain with its context. This sample stems from a study of blood T cell repertoires in COVID-19. The data were produced by immunoSEQ multiplex PCR, yet TCRdb's version contains in-frame clones alone and is incomplete. The sample lists 85,000 to 130,000 clones, about 89% occurring once. Germline loops: CDR1 MNHNY, CDR2 SVGAGI (reference sequence). V dropped 5 bases and J dropped 4; count of bases not matched to a gene: 14. The CDR3 covers 17 residues. The TCR comes from a man aged 60 to 69 with acute or convalescent COVID-19. The rearrangement links TRBV6-6 to TRBJ2-1; 7 nucleotides line up with TRBD2. Sequencing input: peripheral blood. In nucleotides, the CDR3 is TGTGCCAGCAGTCTAGCCAAAAGCGGGGCCTCTTACAATGAGCAGTTCTTC. Protein sequence: CASSLAKSGASYNEQFF.